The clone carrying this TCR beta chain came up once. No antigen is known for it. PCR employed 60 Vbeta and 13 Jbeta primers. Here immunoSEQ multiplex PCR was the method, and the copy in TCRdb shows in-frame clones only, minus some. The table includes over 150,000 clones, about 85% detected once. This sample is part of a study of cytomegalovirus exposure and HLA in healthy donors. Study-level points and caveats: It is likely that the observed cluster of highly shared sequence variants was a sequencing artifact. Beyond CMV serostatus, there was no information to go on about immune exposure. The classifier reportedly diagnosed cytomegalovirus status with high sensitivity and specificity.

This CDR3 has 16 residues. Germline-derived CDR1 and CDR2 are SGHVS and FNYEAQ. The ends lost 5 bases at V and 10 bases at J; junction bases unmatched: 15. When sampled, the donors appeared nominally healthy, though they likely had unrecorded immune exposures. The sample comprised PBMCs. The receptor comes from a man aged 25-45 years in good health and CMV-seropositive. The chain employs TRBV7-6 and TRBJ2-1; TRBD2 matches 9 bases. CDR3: CASSPLAGGYNDEQFF. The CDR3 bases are TGTGCCAGCAGCCCTCTCGCGGGAGGGTACAATGACGAGCAGTTCTTC.